The 22 T cell receptor beta chains listed next were all sequenced from one sample in a study of T-cell reconstitution after alpha-beta-depleted transplantation in children. A TCRbeta library incorporating unique molecular identifiers was prepared. TCRdb processed the PCR reads anew with MiXCR; each CDR3 protein has one entry. This table holds about 460,000 distinct CDR3 sequences, about an eighth found once. The sample was PBMCs, mostly from graft donor cells, taken 180 days after TCRalphabeta/CD19-depleted stem cell transplant. These receptors originate from a female patient aged 2-9 years who had a stem cell transplant for aplastic anemia, so the T cells may come from the graft donor.

This clonotype was observed a few times. The V and J genes are TRBV20-1 and TRBJ2-7; the match to TRBD1 covers 8 bases. The CDR3 sequence is 14 residues long. Germline V gives CDR1 DFQATT, CDR2 SNEGSKA (reference sequence). With V trimmed by 5 bases and J by 2 bases, 8 bases remained unmatched. CDR3: CSAGGRGPTYEQYF. As DNA, the CDR3 is TGCAGTGCTGGGGGCAGGGGGCCCACCTACGAGCAGTACTTC.

This chain links TRBV11-2 with TRBJ1-6, with 7 bases identical to TRBD1. Germline CDR1 is SGHAT and CDR2 is FQNNGV. V dropped 6 bases and J dropped 12; count of bases not matched to a gene: 11. The CDR3 is 14 amino acids. CDR3 coding DNA: TGTGCCAGCAGACGACCGGGACAGCGAGTACCCCTCCACTTT. Residues: CASRRPGQRVPLHF. The full variable domain, with the rest looked up from reference TRBV11-2 and TRBJ1-6, is EAGVAQSPRYKIIEKRQSVAFWCNPISGHATLYWYQQILGQGPKLLIQFQNNGVVDDSQLPKDRFSAERLKGVDSTLKIQPAKLEDSAVYLCASRRPGQRVPLHFGNGTRLTVT.

This clonotype was seen more than once but under ten times. The V call is TRBV6-2 or TRBV6-3, the J call TRBJ1-5; 8 positions agree with TRBD1. CDR1 and CDR2 from the germline V gene are MNHEY and SVGEGT. J lost 7 bases, V lost 0 bases, and 11 bases had no gene match. The CDR3 spans 17 residues. The CDR3 protein is CASSYSAGGLARQPQHF. The CDR3 DNA follows: TGTGCCAGCAGTTACTCGGCAGGGGGCCTAGCTAGGCAGCCCCAGCATTTT.

The V and J genes are TRBV29-1 and TRBJ1-5, with 7 bases fitting TRBD1. The CDR3 runs 13 residues. In germline, CDR1 is SQVTM, CDR2 ANQGSEA. J lost 3 bases, V lost 5 bases, and 4 bases had no gene match. The CDR3 DNA sequence: TGCAGCGTTCTGACAGGGTTCAATCAGCCCCAGCATTTT. Protein: CSVLTGFNQPQHF.

This clonotype was found a few times. The chain recombines TRBV5-1 with TRBJ2-1, with D uncertain. CDR1 SGHRS and CDR2 YFSETQ come from the germline V gene. The V end lost 0 bases, the J end lost 8 bases, and 12 bases lay between the germline ends. The CDR3 spans 14 residues. CDR3 loop: CASSLVGTGDEQFF. The CDR3 DNA reads as TGCGCCAGCAGCTTGGTGGGCACTGGGGATGAGCAGTTCTTC. The full variable domain, in which reference TRBV5-1 and TRBJ2-1 provide the parts outside the CDR3, is KAGVTQTPRYLIKTRGQQVTLSCSPISGHRSVSWYQQTPGQGLQFLFEYFSETQRNKGNFPGRFSGRQFSNSRSEMNVSTLELGDSALYLCASSLVGTGDEQFFGPGTRLTVL.

In its sample, this clonotype was seen many times. The chain employs TRBV6-2 or TRBV6-3 and TRBJ1-1; D gene ambiguous. Germline CDR1 MNHEY, CDR2 SVGEGT. The CDR3 is 14 residues long. Trimming left V 1 base short and J 1 base short, with 7 bases between. CDR3 sequence (DNA): TGTGCCAGCAGTTACTTGTGGCAGAACACTGAAGCTTTCTTT. This sequence encodes CASSYLWQNTEAFF.

Comments on this clonotype: The limits of the CDR3 on the DNA are not certain, so only TCRdb's listed CDR3 is given. This chain joins TRBV20-1 and TRBJ2-3; TRBD1, the table's D call, was not compared with the DNA. Inclusive of both ends, the CDR3 amounts to 17 amino acids. The germline V gene has CDR1 DFQATT and CDR2 SNEGSKA (reference sequence). CDR3: CSAFGEGQGGGRGLQYF.

V gene TRBV12-3 or TRBV12-4 combines with J gene TRBJ2-1; 10 bases are shared with TRBD2. The CDR3 covers 18 residues. V was pared by 8 bases and J by 3 bases, with 16 bases of the junction left unmatched. In DNA, the CDR3 is TGTGCCAGCTGCGGGGGCGTAGCGGGAGGCCCAAACTACAATGAGCAGTTCTTC. It specifies CASCGGVAGGPNYNEQFF.

The rearrangement joins TRBV7-2 to TRBJ1-4; D not certain. Germline V CDR1 and CDR2: SGHTA, FQGNSA. This CDR3 region has 15 residues. The germline V and J ends were trimmed by 1 base and 8 bases, with 14 bases remaining between them. The chain's CDR3 is CASSLEGYFGEKLFF. The CDR3 nucleotides read TGTGCCAGCAGCTTAGAAGGTTATTTTGGGGAAAAACTGTTTTTT. Full variable domain (remainder filled in from reference TRBV7-2 and TRBJ1-4): GAGVSQSPSNKVTEKGKDVELRCDPISGHTALYWYRQSLGQGLEFLIYFQGNSAPDKSGLPSDRFSAERTGGSVSTLTIQRTQQEDSAVYLCASSLEGYFGEKLFFGSGTQLSVL.

This clonotype was recorded at least ten times. V and J are TRBV20-1 and TRBJ2-1, with unresolved D. V was trimmed by 4 bases and J by 4 bases, leaving 8 bases between them. The CDR3 consists of 12 residues. Germline V gene lookup returns CDR1 DFQATT and CDR2 SNEGSKA (reference sequence). For the CDR3, the DNA is TGCAGTGCTACTAGTTTTTACAATGAGCAGTTCTTC. It specifies CSATSFYNEQFF.

This chain uses TRBV27 with TRBJ1-2; 8 bases align to TRBD1. This CDR3 region has 15 residues. CDR1 and CDR2 from the germline V gene are MNHEY and SMNVEV (reference sequence). V lost 2 bases and J lost 6; bases outside the gene matches: 8. The chain's CDR3 is CASSLTRQGQNGYTF. CDR3 bases: TGTGCCAGCAGTTTAACCCGACAGGGGCAAAATGGCTACACCTTC.

The chain links TRBV28 to TRBJ2-7; unclear D gene. The CDR3 extends over 16 amino acids. V was pared by 3 bases and J by 0 bases, with 15 bases between. CDR1 MDHEN and CDR2 SYDVKM come from the germline V gene. In DNA form, the CDR3 reads TGTGCCAGCAGTTTCAAGGTGTCCCGGGCCTCCTACGAGCAGTACTTC. Protein sequence: CASSFKVSRASYEQYF.

This clonotype was counted at least ten times. This chain links TRBV20-1 with TRBJ2-1, with 7 bases that match TRBD2. The CDR3 spans 15 residues. J lost 0 bases, V lost 5 bases, and 7 bases had no gene match. CDR1 and CDR2 (germline): DFQATT, SNEGSKA (reference sequence). As DNA, the CDR3 is TGCAGTGCTCCTAGCGGCGCCGTCTCCTACAATGAGCAGTTCTTC. It is translated as CSAPSGAVSYNEQFF.

This clonotype has only a few counts. The J gene is TRBJ2-2, the V gene TRBV7-2, with 10 nucleotides matching TRBD2. Per the germline V gene, CDR1 is SGHTA and CDR2 is FQGNSA. The CDR3 length is 16 residues. The junction had 6 bases not matched to a gene; V was cut back by 8 bases and J by 0 bases. The CDR3: CASRRLAGTNTGELFF. As DNA, the CDR3 is TGTGCCAGCCGCAGACTAGCGGGTACGAACACCGGGGAGCTGTTTTTT.

V and J are TRBV11-1 and TRBJ2-4; 13 bases are a match to TRBD2. Germline V CDR1 and CDR2: SGHAT, FQDESV (reference sequence). The CDR3 is 19 amino acids. The V segment lost 2 bases and the J segment 0 bases; nucleotides outside the gene matches: 7. CDR3 sequence: CASSLIRGLAGLAKNIQYF. In DNA form, the CDR3 reads TGTGCCAGCAGCTTAATCCGGGGACTAGCGGGGCTAGCCAAAAACATTCAGTACTTC.

This clonotype was seen a few times. The chain is built from TRBV15 and TRBJ2-5, with D tentatively TRBD1 (5 bases). This CDR3 comprises 17 residues. Trimming pared 0 bases from V and 5 bases from J, leaving 19 bases between. Germline values: CDR1 LNHNV, CDR2 YYDKDF (reference sequence). CDR3 in DNA: TGTGCCACCAGCAGAGACCGTGGACACCAGTACTTCGAGACCCAGTACTTC. Its protein is CATSRDRGHQYFETQYF.

The chain couples TRBV15 to TRBJ2-1; D unresolved. Trimming took 1 base from V and 8 from J, leaving 18 bases between them. CDR3 length: 16 amino acids. CDR1 is LNHNV, CDR2 YYDKDF, per germline (reference sequence). The CDR3 loop reads CATSRGSTVLGHEQFF. The DNA of the CDR3 is TGTGCCACCAGCAGAGGAAGTACAGTTTTAGGCCATGAGCAGTTCTTC.

The chain recombines TRBV5-1 with TRBJ2-2, with 8 bases matching TRBD1. Trimming took 6 bases from V and 6 from J; bases not matched to a gene: 16. CDR1 is SGHRS, CDR2 YFSETQ, per germline. The CDR3 has 17 residues. The CDR3 reads CASTALDRGRGAGELFF. CDR3 bases: TGCGCCAGCACCGCCCTTGACAGGGGAAGGGGGGCCGGGGAGCTGTTTTTT.

This clonotype occurred a few times. V gene TRBV4-3 combines with J gene TRBJ1-5; D is perhaps TRBD1 (5 bases). Germline V gene data show CDR1 as LGHNA and CDR2 as YSLEER. There are 18 residues in the CDR3. V was shortened by 4 bases and J by 0 bases, with 19 bases between the two germline ends. The CDR3: CASSLGVWDGDSNQPQHF. For the CDR3, the DNA is TGCGCCAGCAGCCTAGGAGTCTGGGACGGGGATAGCAATCAGCCCCAGCATTTT.

This clonotype was observed a handful of times. The chain carries TRBV4-3 and TRBJ2-2; 11 positions match TRBD2. After removal of 3 bases from V and 6 bases from J, the junction contained 6 bases not matched to a gene. CDR1 and CDR2 (germline): LGHNA, YSLEER. The CDR3 has 16 amino acids. CDR3 sequence reads: CASSQPTSGSSGELFF. CDR3 nucleotide sequence: TGCGCCAGCAGCCAGCCCACTAGCGGGAGCTCCGGGGAGCTGTTTTTT.

There are a few counts of this clonotype. This rearrangement joins TRBV4-3 to TRBJ2-7; D is undetermined. This CDR3 region has 13 residues. Germline loops: CDR1 LGHNA, CDR2 YSLEER. The ends were cut back, 0 bases at V and 3 bases at J, with 6 bases in the middle. The chain's CDR3 is CASSQDWGYEQYV. The CDR3 region has the DNA TGCGCCAGCAGCCAAGATTGGGGCTACGAGCAGTACGTC.

The rearrangement uses TRBV7-2 and TRBJ1-2; the D is unclear. Germline V CDR1 and CDR2: SGHTA, FQGNSA. V gave up 1 base and J gave up 4 bases, with 13 bases separating them. This CDR3 has 15 residues. CDR3 DNA sequence: TGTGCCAGCAGCTTAGGACTCTCTCGTAGCTATGGCTACACCTTC. Translating gives CASSLGLSRSYGYTF. Full variable domain (rest looked up from reference TRBV7-2 and TRBJ1-2): GAGVSQSPSNKVTEKGKDVELRCDPISGHTALYWYRQSLGQGLEFLIYFQGNSAPDKSGLPSDRFSAERTGGSVSTLTIQRTQQEDSAVYLCASSLGLSRSYGYTFGSGTRLTVV.